This TCR beta chain was identified in a study of regulatory T cells in long-lasting Graves disease. With iRepertoire HTBI primers and Arm-PCR of CDR3 regions, TCR beta libraries were built. TCRdb called the multiplex PCR reads again in MiXCR, with one record for every CDR3 protein. The data show 350,000 to 550,000 distinct CDR3 sequences, approximately 15% seen once. Regarding time point: newly diagnosed GD, antithyroid drugs for less than 3 months. With RNA extracted from PBMCs as input, the TCR library was made. The patient group derived from an endocrinology department in Xi'an, China. CDR1 and CDR2 (germline): LNHDA, SQIVND (reference sequence). V was pared by 2 bases and J by 3 bases, with 6 bases of the junction left unmatched. The CDR3 is 16 residues long. The sample was also linked to a second study, of T cells in Graves' hyperthyroidism and ophthalmopathy. That publication notes: By a 13 V-J model, ophthalmopathy was set apart from stable hyperthyroidism.

This sequence was found in a woman aged 45-59 years with Graves disease. Specimen: peripheral blood mononuclear cells (PBMCs), collected at new diagnosis, from a patient treated with antithyroid drugs. The V call is TRBV19, the J call TRBJ2-2, with TRBD1 matching over 7 bases. CDR3 nucleotide sequence: TGTGCCAGTAGTATATTTGACAGGGTACACACCGGGGAGCTGTTTTTT. Its protein is CASSIFDRVHTGELFF. Combining the CDR3 with reference TRBV19 and TRBJ2-2 gives the whole variable domain DGGITQSPKYLFRKEGQNVTLSCEQNLNHDAMYWYRQDPGQGLRLIYYSQIVNDFQKGDIAEGYSVSREKKESFPLTVTSAQKNPTAFYLCASSIFDRVHTGELFFGEGSRLTVL.